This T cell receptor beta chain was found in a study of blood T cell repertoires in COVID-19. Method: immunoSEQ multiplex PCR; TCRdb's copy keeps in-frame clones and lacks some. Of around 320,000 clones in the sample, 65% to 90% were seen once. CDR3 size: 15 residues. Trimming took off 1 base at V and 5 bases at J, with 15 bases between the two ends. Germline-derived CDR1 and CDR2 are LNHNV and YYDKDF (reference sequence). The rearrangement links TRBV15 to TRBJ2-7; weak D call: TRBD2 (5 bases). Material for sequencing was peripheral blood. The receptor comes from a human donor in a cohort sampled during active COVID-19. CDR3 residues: CATSRGSDFKHEQYF. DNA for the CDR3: TGTGCCACCAGCAGAGGGTCGGACTTTAAACACGAGCAGTACTTC.